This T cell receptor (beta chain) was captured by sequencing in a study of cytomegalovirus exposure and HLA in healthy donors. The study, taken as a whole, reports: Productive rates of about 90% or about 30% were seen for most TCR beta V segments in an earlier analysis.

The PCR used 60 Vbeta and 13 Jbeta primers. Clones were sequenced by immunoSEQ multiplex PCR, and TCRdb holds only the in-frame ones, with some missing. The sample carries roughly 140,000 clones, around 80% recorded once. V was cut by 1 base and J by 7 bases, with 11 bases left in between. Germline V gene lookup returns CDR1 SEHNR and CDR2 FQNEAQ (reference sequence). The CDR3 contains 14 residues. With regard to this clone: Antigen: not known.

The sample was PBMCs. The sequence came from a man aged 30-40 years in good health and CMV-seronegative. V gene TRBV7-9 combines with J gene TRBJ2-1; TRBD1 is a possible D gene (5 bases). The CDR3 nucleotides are TGTGCCAGCAGCTTAGTCGACAGTGGAAATGAGCAGTTCTTC. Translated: CASSLVDSGNEQFF.